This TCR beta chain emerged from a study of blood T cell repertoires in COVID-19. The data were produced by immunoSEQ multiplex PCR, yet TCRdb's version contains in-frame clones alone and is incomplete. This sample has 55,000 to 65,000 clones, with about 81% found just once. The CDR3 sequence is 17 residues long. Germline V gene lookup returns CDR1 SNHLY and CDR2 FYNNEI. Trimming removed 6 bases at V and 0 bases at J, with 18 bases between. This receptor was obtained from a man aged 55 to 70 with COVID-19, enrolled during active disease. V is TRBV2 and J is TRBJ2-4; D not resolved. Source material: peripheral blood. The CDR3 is CASSLAPDTQAKNIQYF. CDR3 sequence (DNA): TGTGCCAGCAGCCTGGCCCCTGACACCCAAGCCAAAAACATTCAGTACTTC.